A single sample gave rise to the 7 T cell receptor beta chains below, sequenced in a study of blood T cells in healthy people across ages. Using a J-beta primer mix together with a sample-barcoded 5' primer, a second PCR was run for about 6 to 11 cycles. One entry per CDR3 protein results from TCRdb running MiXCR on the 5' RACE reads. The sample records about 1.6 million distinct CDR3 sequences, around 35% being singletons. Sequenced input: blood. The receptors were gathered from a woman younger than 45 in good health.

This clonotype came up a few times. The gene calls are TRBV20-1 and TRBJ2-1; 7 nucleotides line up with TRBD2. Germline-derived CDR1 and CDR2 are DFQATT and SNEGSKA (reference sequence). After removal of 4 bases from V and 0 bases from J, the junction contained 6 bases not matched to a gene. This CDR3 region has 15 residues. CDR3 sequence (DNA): TGCAGTGCTACCTGGGGGGGGAACTCCTACAATGAGCAGTTCTTC. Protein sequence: CSATWGGNSYNEQFF.

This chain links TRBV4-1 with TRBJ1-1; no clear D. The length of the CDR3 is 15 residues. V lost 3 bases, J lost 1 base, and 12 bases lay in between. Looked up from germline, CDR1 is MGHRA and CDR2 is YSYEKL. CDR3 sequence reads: CASSQGSRTNTEAFF. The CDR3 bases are TGCGCCAGCAGCCAGGGTAGTAGAACGAACACTGAAGCTTTCTTT.

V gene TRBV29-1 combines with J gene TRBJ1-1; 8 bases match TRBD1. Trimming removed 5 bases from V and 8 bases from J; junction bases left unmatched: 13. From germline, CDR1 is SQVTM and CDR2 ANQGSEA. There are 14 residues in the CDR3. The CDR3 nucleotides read TGCAGCGTTAGGACAGGGACGAACCCCCCCGAAGCTTTCTTT. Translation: CSVRTGTNPPEAFF. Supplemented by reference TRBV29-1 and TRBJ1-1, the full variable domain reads SAVISQKPSRDICQRGTSLTIQCQVDSQVTMMFWYRQQPGQSLTLIATANQGSEATYESGFVIDKFPISRPNLTFSTLTVSNMSPEDSSIYLCSVRTGTNPPEAFFGQGTRLTVV.

Here the CDR3 DNA reads TGCAGTGCCAATAGACAGACCGGAAGCAATGAGCAGTACTTC. Translating gives CSANRQTGSNEQYF. The chain links TRBV20-1 to TRBJ2-5, with D maybe TRBD1 (5 bases). Germline CDR1 DFQATT, CDR2 SNEGSKA (reference sequence). Trimming removed 6 bases from V and 11 bases from J, with 25 bases in between. The CDR3 has 14 amino acids.

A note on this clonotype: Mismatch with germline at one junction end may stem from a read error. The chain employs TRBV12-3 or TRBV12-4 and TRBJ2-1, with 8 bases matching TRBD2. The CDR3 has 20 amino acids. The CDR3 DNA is TGTGTCAGCAGGCCCCGTTTGGAGCGGGGGCGCCCTATTGGCTACAATGAGCAGTTCTTC. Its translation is CVSRPRLERGRPIGYNEQFF.

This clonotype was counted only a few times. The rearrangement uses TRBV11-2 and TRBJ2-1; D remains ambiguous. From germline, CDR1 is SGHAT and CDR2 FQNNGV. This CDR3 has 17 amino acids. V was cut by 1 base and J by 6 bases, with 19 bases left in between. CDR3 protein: CASSLVSHALSGNEQFF. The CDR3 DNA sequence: TGTGCCAGCAGCTTAGTTTCTCACGCGCTTTCCGGCAATGAGCAGTTCTTC.

The CDR3, as DNA: TGTGCCAGCAGCCTGGGATTAGCGGGGGCTATTTACAATGAGCAGTACTTC. Its protein is CASSLGLAGAIYNEQYF. The rearrangement joins TRBV14 to TRBJ2-1, with TRBD2 identical over 9 bases. TRBJ2-7 matches the DNA end more closely, so the J call is doubtful. The CDR3 extends over 17 amino acids. Germline CDR1 and CDR2: SGHDN and FVKESK.